The rows below give T cell receptor beta chains drawn from one sample of a study of preoperative IRX-2 immunotherapy in early breast cancer. Sequencing used immunoSEQ multiplex PCR; TCRdb keeps in-frame clones, though not all of them. The sample lists about 11,000 clones, 75% to 90% occurring once. Sequenced here: lymph node tissue, sampled before IRX-2 immunotherapy. Every receptor here comes from a human donor with breast cancer. The CDR3 runs from the conserved cysteine through the conserved F or W. The D gene is left open where the match is weak. A clone size is listed for some rows: how often the clone was seen (once, few, many), or a class if it is expanded.

size	D	V	J	CDR3	DNA
-	TRBD1	TRBV15	TRBJ1-2	CATSGSGQGKIFYGYTF	TGTGCCACCAGCGGTTCGGGACAGGGGAAAATTTTCTATGGCTACACCTTC
-	-	TRBV1	TRBJ2-7	CASSQDPAKLYEQYF	TGCGCCAGCAGCCAAGATCCGGCGAAACTATACGAGCAGTACTTC
-	-	TRBV6-8	TRBJ2-7	CASARGHSGYEQYF	TGTGCCAGCGCCCGGGGGCACTCGGGCTACGAGCAGTACTTC
-	TRBD1	TRBV6-8	TRBJ1-2	CASSYSGQGTGYTF	TGTGCCAGCAGTTACTCAGGACAGGGGACAGGCTACACCTTC
-	-	TRBV19	TRBJ2-6	CASSPRVLRAGANVLTF	TGTGCCAGTAGCCCTCGGGTACTCAGGGCTGGGGCCAACGTCCTGACTTTC
once	-	TRBV7-8	TRBJ2-2	CASSLYATGELFF	TGTGCCAGCAGCTTATACGCTACCGGGGAGCTGTTTTTT
-	TRBD1	TRBV5-1	TRBJ1-2	CASSLADTGANYGYTF	TGCGCCAGCAGCTTGGCAGATACAGGGGCTAACTATGGCTACACCTTC
-	TRBD1	TRBV29-1	TRBJ1-1	CSVEDQGFSGGVAPKSRREAFF	TGCAGCGTTGAAGATCAGGGCTTTTCAGGGGGGGTAGCTCCTAAGTCGAGGCGTGAAGCTTTCTTT
once	TRBD1	TRBV6-8	TRBJ1-4	CASSGRIRDRDFLKLFF	TGTGCCAGCAGTGGGCGAATCCGGGACAGGGATTTCTTAAAACTGTTTTTT
-	-	TRBV19	TRBJ2-1	CASSDSFQQFF	TGTGCCAGTAGCGACAGTTTTCAGCAGTTCTTC
-	-	TRBV14	TRBJ2-7	CASSQGSRLAQNF	TGTGCCAGCAGCCAGGGCAGTCGGCTAGCCCAGAACTTC
-	-	TRBV5-1	TRBJ1-1	CASSLERFGNTEAFF	TGCGCCAGCAGCTTGGAAAGGTTTGGGAACACTGAAGCTTTCTTT
-	-	TRBV19	TRBJ1-1	CASSIDGGLGAFF	TGTGCCAGTAGTATAGATGGGGGGCTCGGAGCTTTCTTT
-	-	TRBV10-2	TRBJ2-3	CASSLGVGSTDTQYF	TGCGCCAGCAGTTTGGGGGTGGGTAGCACAGATACGCAGTATTTT
-	TRBD1	TRBV18	TRBJ1-5	CASSPGQGAGSNQPQHF	TGTGCCAGCTCACCCGGACAGGGGGCAGGTAGCAATCAGCCCCAGCATTTT
-	TRBD2	TRBV6-8	TRBJ2-7	CASSPGGYEQYF	TGTGCCAGCAGCCCGGGAGGGTACGAGCAGTACTTC
-	-	TRBV28	TRBJ1-2	CASSLGGLGYTF	TGTGCCAGCAGTCTGGGGGGCCTTGGCTACACCTTC
few	-	TRBV29-1	TRBJ1-3	CSVVPQQRNTIYF	TGCAGCGTTGTCCCCCAACAGCGAAACACCATATATTTT
-	TRBD2	TRBV6-8	TRBJ2-1	CASRTLAGETYNEQFF	TGTGCCAGCAGGACCCTAGCGGGAGAAACCTACAATGAGCAGTTCTTC
-	-	TRBV6-8	TRBJ1-1	CASRLTGANTEAFF	TGTGCCAGCAGGCTGACAGGTGCGAACACTGAAGCTTTCTTT
once	-	TRBV4-1	TRBJ2-7	CASSQGGGAYEQYF	TGCGCCAGCAGCCAAGGAGGGGGAGCCTACGAGCAGTACTTC
-	-	TRBV6-4	TRBJ2-1	CASTHSSIFSNEQFF	TGTGCCAGCACGCACAGCTCAATCTTTAGCAATGAGCAGTTCTTC
-	-	TRBV19	TRBJ2-5	CASSTRQVQETQYF	TGTGCCAGTAGTACCCGACAGGTACAAGAGACCCAGTACTTC